Listed below are T cell receptor beta chains from one sample, sequenced in a study of T cell responses to AZD1222 COVID-19 vaccine. Some clones are missing from TCRdb's copy, which holds only in-frame ones; the method was immunoSEQ multiplex PCR. The data show roughly 120,000 clones, about 87% seen once. The sample in question was peripheral blood, obtained on day 0 of AZD1222 vaccination. The receptor set was obtained from an adult in good health. Both conserved end residues are part of each CDR3. A D gene is named only where the DNA matches it firmly. Not every row has a clone size; where given, it reads once, few, many or a size class.

D	V	size	J	CDR3	DNA
NA	TRBV7-9	NA	TRBJ2-1	CASRSQVPSSYNEQFF	TGTGCCAGCAGGTCACAGGTGCCTAGCTCCTACAATGAGCAGTTCTTC
NA	TRBV19	once	TRBJ1-3	CASSFAFSEIPFSGNTIYF	TGTGCCAGTAGTTTTGCTTTTTCGGAGATCCCGTTCTCTGGAAACACCATATATTTT
TRBD2	TRBV19	NA	TRBJ2-2	CATGTSGRNTGELFF	TGTGCCACCGGGACTAGCGGGAGAAACACCGGGGAGCTGTTTTTT
NA	TRBV19	NA	TRBJ2-7	CASSIARSSEQYF	TGTGCCAGTAGTATAGCCCGGTCGAGCGAGCAGTACTTC
NA	TRBV14	NA	TRBJ2-2	CASSQGFPGGNTGELFF	TGTGCCAGCAGCCAAGGGTTTCCCGGGGGGAACACCGGGGAGCTGTTTTTT
NA	TRBV29-1	NA	TRBJ1-2	CSVESGGGLGYTF	TGCAGCGTTGAATCGGGCGGGGGGCTTGGCTACACCTTC
NA	TRBV6-5	NA	TRBJ1-1	CASQRRGTEAFF	TGTGCTTCCCAGAGGCGAGGGACTGAAGCTTTCTTT
TRBD2	TRBV9	NA	TRBJ2-1	CASSGGTSGGPKHEQFF	TGTGCCAGCAGCGGCGGGACTAGCGGGGGGCCTAAGCATGAGCAGTTCTTC
TRBD1	TRBV10-3	NA	TRBJ1-2	CAISARTGNGYTF	TGTGCCATCAGTGCTCGGACAGGGAACGGCTACACCTTC
NA	TRBV28	NA	TRBJ1-5	CASMEGTHSNQPQHF	TGTGCCAGCATGGAGGGGACTCATAGCAATCAGCCCCAGCATTTT
TRBD2	TRBV7-6	NA	TRBJ2-1	CASSLAGWSSGADNEQFF	TGTGCCAGCAGCTTAGCGGGGTGGTCTAGCGGGGCTGACAATGAGCAGTTCTTC
NA	TRBV4-1	NA	TRBJ2-1	CASSPEGLVSSYNEQFF	TGCGCCAGCAGCCCCGAGGGACTGGTGAGCTCCTACAATGAGCAGTTCTTC
TRBD2	TRBV7-2	NA	TRBJ2-7	CASSLTGTSGGFWYF	TGTGCCAGCAGCTTAACCGGGACTAGCGGGGGTTTTTGGTACTTC
NA	TRBV14	NA	TRBJ2-4	CASSQDKGHLAKNIQYF	TGTGCCAGCAGCCAAGATAAGGGGCATTTAGCCAAAAACATTCAGTACTTC
NA	TRBV28	NA	TRBJ1-2	CASSSKGRYFGYTF	TGTGCCAGCAGTTCCAAGGGGCGTTACTTTGGCTACACCTTC
NA	TRBV7-9	NA	TRBJ2-7	CASSRTQGLHEQYF	TGTGCCAGCAGCCGGACCCAGGGGCTCCACGAGCAGTACTTC
NA	TRBV5-3	NA	TRBJ1-6	CARSLGQERSYNSPLHF	TGTGCCAGAAGCTTGGGACAGGAGAGGTCCTATAATTCACCCCTCCACTTT
TRBD1	TRBV6-5	NA	TRBJ1-2	CASRNTGDYGYTF	TGTGCCAGCAGAAATACAGGGGACTATGGCTACACCTTC
NA	TRBV7-8	NA	TRBJ1-2	CASSPNGYGYTF	TGTGCCAGCAGCCCCAATGGGTATGGCTACACCTTC
TRBD1	TRBV30	NA	TRBJ1-6	CAWGYRGITSPLHF	TGTGCCTGGGGATACAGGGGGATAACTTCACCCCTCCACTTT
NA	TRBV9	NA	TRBJ1-3	CASSVEGLPSGNTIYF	TGTGCCAGCAGCGTAGAAGGGTTGCCCTCTGGAAACACCATATATTTT
NA	TRBV4-3	NA	TRBJ2-7	CASSQDRTASYEQYF	TGCGCCAGCAGCCAAGATAGGACAGCCTCCTACGAGCAGTACTTC
NA	TRBV19	NA	TRBJ1-5	CASSLDRSNQPQHF	TGTGCCAGTAGTCTCGACAGGAGCAATCAGCCCCAGCATTTT
TRBD1	TRBV6-5	once	TRBJ1-5	CASSYNRGQPQHF	TGTGCCAGCAGTTATAACAGGGGTCAGCCCCAGCATTTT
TRBD1	TRBV5-1	NA	TRBJ2-5	CASSLGPGQGVTQYF	TGCGCCAGCAGCTTGGGACCGGGACAGGGAGTGACCCAGTACTTC
TRBD2	TRBV5-4	NA	TRBJ2-7	CASSRGLAGGYEQYF	TGTGCCAGCAGTCGTGGACTAGCGGGGGGCTACGAGCAGTACTTC
NA	TRBV3-1/TRBV3-2	NA	TRBJ1-5	CASSQGINQPQHF	TGTGCCAGCAGCCAAGGGATCAATCAGCCCCAGCATTTT
NA	TRBV6-5	NA	TRBJ1-1	CASSKGMNTEAFF	TGTGCCAGCAGCAAAGGAATGAACACTGAAGCTTTCTTT